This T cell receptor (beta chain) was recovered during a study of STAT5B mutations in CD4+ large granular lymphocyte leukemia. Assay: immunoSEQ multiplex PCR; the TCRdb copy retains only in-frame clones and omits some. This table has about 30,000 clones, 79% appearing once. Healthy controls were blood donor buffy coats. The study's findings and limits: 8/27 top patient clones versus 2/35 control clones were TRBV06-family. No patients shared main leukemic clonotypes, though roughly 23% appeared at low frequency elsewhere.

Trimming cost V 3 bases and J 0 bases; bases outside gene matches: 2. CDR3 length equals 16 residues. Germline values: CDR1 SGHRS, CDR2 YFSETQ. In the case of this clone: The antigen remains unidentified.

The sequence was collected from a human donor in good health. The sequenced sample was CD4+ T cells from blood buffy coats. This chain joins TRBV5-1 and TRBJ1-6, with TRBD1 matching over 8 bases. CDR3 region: CASSWTGSSYNSPLHF. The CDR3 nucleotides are TGCGCCAGCAGCTGGACAGGGAGCTCCTATAATTCACCCCTCCACTTT.